Reported below is one T cell receptor (beta chain). This specimen comes from a study of regulatory T cells in long-lasting Graves disease. Construction of TCR beta libraries relied on iRepertoire HTBI primers and on Arm-PCR targeting CDR3 regions. TCRdb reprocessed the multiplex PCR reads with MiXCR, giving one entry per CDR3 protein. The table records 390,000 or so distinct CDR3 sequences, about an eighth of them present only once. This sample's time point: newly diagnosed GD, antithyroid drugs for less than 3 months. TCR sequences were obtained from RNA taken from PBMCs. V lost 1 base, J lost 9 bases, and 20 bases lay in between. This CDR3 has 16 residues. The germline CDR1 and CDR2 sequences are LGHNA and YSLEER. The data also belong to a second study, concerning T cells in Graves' hyperthyroidism and ophthalmopathy.

Material: peripheral blood mononuclear cells (PBMCs), obtained at new diagnosis, from a patient treated with antithyroid drugs. The rearrangement joins TRBV4-3 to TRBJ2-3; tentatively, D is TRBD1 (6 bases). This receptor was identified in a woman aged 18-29 years with Graves disease. For the CDR3, the DNA is TGCGCCAGCAGCCAAGTACAGGGTCCTTCTAGTGGGACGCAGTATTTT. This encodes CASSQVQGPSSGTQYF.